Described below is a single T cell receptor (beta chain) sequence and its context. Its antigen is currently not known. Base qualities are missing; no much larger clone stands one base away. Measured from the cysteine to the phenylalanine, the CDR3 is 16 residues long. Only the CDR3 DNA stays, 48 bases, in frame from base 1. V loses 6 bases at its end and J loses 0 bases; junction bases beyond the gene matches: 7. From the germline V gene, CDR1 is MNHEY and CDR2 is SVGAGI. These data originate in a study of T-cell memory formation after mild COVID-19 (dated by TCRdb to about 2021). Describing the broader study: TCR sequence clusters from the two donors were largely donor specific. In a couple of donors, T-cell clones that expanded and contracted after mild COVID-19 were followed by sequencing TCRalpha and TCRbeta repertoires longitudinally. The cohort comprised two young, previously healthy adult volunteers, one female and one male. Broader findings and caveats from the paper: Clones contracting from day 15 to 85 had balanced CD4/CD8 phenotypes, while a second wave expanding from day 15 to 37 was biased towards CD4+. The study covered only a couple of mild cases, and larger cohorts including severe cases with pre-infection samples were considered necessary. The second-wave clones that peaked on day 37 were not confirmed to be SARS-CoV-2 specific. The detection of some responding clones in pre-infection memory suggests that pre-existing cross-reactive memory T cells joined the SARS-CoV-2 response. Contracting CD4+ clones were found mainly in CM and EM memory subsets, while CD8+ clones were enriched in EMRA.

Ficoll-Paque density gradient centrifugation was the method used to isolate PBMCs. The run used an Illumina NovaSeq 6000. Using 5'RACE with constant-segment primers, TCRalpha and TCRbeta cDNA libraries were constructed, with sample barcodes and unique molecular identifiers added in the process. Trizol reagent was used to extract RNA from every sample. Amplification of the libraries took two PCR steps, and the second step added a second sample barcode plus Illumina TruSeq adapters. Libraries were sequenced on an Illumina NovaSeq with 2 x 150 bp paired-end reads. The authors' analysis ran thus. Demultiplexing of reads and collapsing into UMI-guided consensus sequences were performed with migec v1.2.7. Using mixcr v2.1.11, UMI consensuses were aligned to TRA and TRB V and J templates and then assembled into clonotypes. Expanded or contracted clonotypes were those called significant by both edgeR and NoisET, with noise models trained on biological replicates. edgeR calls used a false discovery rate-adjusted p below 0.01 and a log2 fold-change threshold of 1. As an exploratory analysis of dynamics, PCA with hierarchical clustering was applied to max-normalized trajectories of the 1000 most abundant clonotypes. Separately sequenced CD4+ and CD8+ repertoires were used to assign a CD4 or CD8 phenotype to each responding clone. The public reads were run again by TCRdb, first through fastp at Q25 and then through MiXCR, and only productive beta chains were kept. Records with the same CDR3 protein are collapsed into one entry carrying the most frequent genes and DNA. The V and J calls and clone size are TCRdb's, not the authors'. Recorded for this sample are 450,000 or so distinct CDR3 sequences; more than 20% of them occurred a single time. Roughly an eighth of the sample belongs to the ten largest clones.

This chain is built from TRBV6-5 and TRBJ2-3; TRBD2 lines up with 9 middle nucleotides. The sample comprised PBMCs or a T cell subset sorted from them (not recorded which). The clonotype comes from an adult woman who had mild COVID-19 (a few samples of this study predate the infection). The sample titles of this study are shuffled in the database, so cell type and time point are left out; the donor was told from shared clones. The CDR3 loop reads CASRLSTSGSTDTQYF. The DNA is TGTGCCAGCAGGCTTTCGACTAGCGGCAGCACAGATACGCAGTATTTT.